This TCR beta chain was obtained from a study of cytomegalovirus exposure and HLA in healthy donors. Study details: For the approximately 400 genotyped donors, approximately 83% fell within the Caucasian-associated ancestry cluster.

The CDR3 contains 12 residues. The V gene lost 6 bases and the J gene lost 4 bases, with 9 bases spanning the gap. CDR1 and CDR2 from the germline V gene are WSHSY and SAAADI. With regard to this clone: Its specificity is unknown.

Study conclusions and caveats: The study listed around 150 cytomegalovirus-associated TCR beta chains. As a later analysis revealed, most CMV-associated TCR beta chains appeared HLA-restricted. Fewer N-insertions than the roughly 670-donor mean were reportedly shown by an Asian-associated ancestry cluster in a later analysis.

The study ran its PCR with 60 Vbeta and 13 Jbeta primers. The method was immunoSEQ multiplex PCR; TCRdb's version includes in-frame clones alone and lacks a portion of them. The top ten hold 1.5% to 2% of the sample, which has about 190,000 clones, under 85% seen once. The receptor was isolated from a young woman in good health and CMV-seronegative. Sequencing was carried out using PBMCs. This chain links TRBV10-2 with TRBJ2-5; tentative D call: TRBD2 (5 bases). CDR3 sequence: CASSEGRETQYF. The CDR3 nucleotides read TGCGCCAGCAGCGAGGGTAGAGAGACCCAGTACTTC.